These 15 T cell receptor beta chains were all obtained from the same sample, sequenced in a study of OX40 agonist ivuxolimab in advanced cancers. Repertoires were generated with immunoSEQ multiplex PCR, while TCRdb's copy carries only in-frame clones and drops some. The data show roughly 100,000 clones, 90% to 95% seen once. The sample consisted of CD4+ or CD8+ T cells sorted from blood, taken in a trial of the OX40 agonist ivuxolimab. Every receptor here comes from an adult with an advanced solid tumor such as melanoma, head and neck, liver or kidney cancer.

V gene TRBV25-1 combines with J gene TRBJ2-5, with D tentatively TRBD2 (5 bases). This CDR3 has 12 amino acids. CDR1 is MGHDK, CDR2 SYGVNS, per germline. The V gene lost 4 bases and the J gene lost 2 bases, with 5 bases spanning the gap. The CDR3 loop is CASSGRQETQYF. CDR3 coding DNA: TGTGCCAGCAGTGGGAGGCAAGAGACCCAGTACTTC. The full variable domain, rest sourced from reference TRBV25-1 and TRBJ2-5, is EADIYQTPRYLVIGTGKKITLECSQTMGHDKMYWYQQDPGMELHLIHYSYGVNSTEKGDLSSESTVSRIRTEHFPLTLESARPSHTSQYLCASSGRQETQYFGPGTRLLVL.

V and J are TRBV28 and TRBJ2-7, with D unclear. The CDR3 sequence is 12 residues long. V was shortened by 2 bases and J by 3 bases, with 5 bases between the two germline ends. The germline gives CDR1 MDHEN, CDR2 SYDVKM. The CDR3 protein is CASSLMNYEQYF. CDR3 nucleotides: TGTGCCAGCAGTTTAATGAACTACGAGCAGTACTTC.

This clone was seen more than once but under ten times. The chain employs TRBV7-9 and TRBJ1-6; D gene unclear. The V end lost 1 base, the J end lost 10 bases, and 8 bases lay between the germline ends. The CDR3 loop spans 13 amino acids. CDR1 is SEHNR and CDR2 is FQNEAQ in the germline V gene (reference sequence). The CDR3 bases are TGTGCCAGCAGCTTAGAAATCATCTCACCCCTCCACTTT. Amino acids: CASSLEIISPLHF.

This chain joins TRBV30 and TRBJ1-5; D uncertain. Trimming pared 0 bases from V and 7 bases from J, leaving 10 bases between. CDR1 GTSNPN and CDR2 SVGIG come from the germline V gene (reference sequence). This CDR3 is 13 amino acids long. The CDR3 spells CAWSVRGFQPQHF. DNA for the CDR3: TGTGCCTGGAGTGTACGAGGGTTCCAGCCCCAGCATTTT.

The chain links TRBV20-1 to TRBJ2-1, with 8 bases identical to TRBD2. Losses at the gene ends were 3 bases for V and 14 bases for J; bases not matched to a gene: 6. CDR3 length: 11 residues. The germline V gene has CDR1 DFQATT and CDR2 SNEGSKA (reference sequence). CDR3 coding DNA: TGCAGTGCTAGCCCCGGGGGGGGCGAGTTCTTC. It is translated as CSASPGGGEFF.

Only one count was recorded for this clone. The V call is TRBV6-5, the J call TRBJ1-5; D is uncertain. CDR1 is MNHEY and CDR2 is SVGAGI in the germline V gene. This CDR3 comprises 14 residues. V was pared by 2 bases and J by 3 bases, with 8 bases between. CDR3 coding DNA: TGTGCCAGCAGTTACGTACGGTTCAATCAGCCCCAGCATTTT. Translation: CASSYVRFNQPQHF.

V and J are TRBV7-3 and TRBJ2-6; D unresolved. Trimming stripped 3 bases from V and 0 bases from J, with 6 bases between. This CDR3 spans 15 amino acids. Germline V gene sequence: CDR1 SGHTA, CDR2 FQGTGA. This CDR3 reads CASSFLYSGANVLTF. CDR3 bases: TGTGCCAGCAGCTTCCTGTACTCTGGGGCCAACGTCCTGACTTTC.

A few counts support this clone. This sequence joins TRBV28 and TRBJ1-1; D gene ambiguous. The CDR3 consists of 12 residues. The V end lost 9 bases, the J end lost 0 bases, and 8 bases lay between the germline ends. The V gene's germline CDR1 is MDHEN and CDR2 SYDVKM. The CDR3 loop reads CASGPVNTEAFF. The CDR3 nucleotides read TGTGCCAGTGGACCGGTGAACACTGAAGCTTTCTTT.

The DNA of the CDR3 is TGTGCCAGCAGTCGGGGTACAAACACCATATATTTT. Protein product: CASSRGTNTIYF. This chain connects TRBV25-1 to TRBJ1-3, with D uncertain. Trimming cost V 5 bases and J 6 bases, with 8 bases left between them. The CDR3 has 12 residues. Looked up from germline, CDR1 is MGHDK and CDR2 is SYGVNS.

The rearrangement joins TRBV7-3 to TRBJ2-1, with a tentative D call TRBD2 (5 bases). The CDR3 covers 15 residues. V dropped 3 bases and J dropped 2 bases, with 11 bases sitting between them. Looked up from germline, CDR1 is SGHTA and CDR2 is FQGTGA. This CDR3 reads CASSLAGQAYNEQFF. The CDR3, as DNA: TGTGCCAGCAGCTTGGCGGGCCAGGCCTACAATGAGCAGTTCTTC.

The chain is built from TRBV30 and TRBJ1-1, with TRBD1 matching 9 bases. Germline CDR1 reads GTSNPN; CDR2 reads SVGIG (reference sequence). This CDR3 has 12 residues. V lost 8 bases, J lost 5 bases, and 6 bases stayed unmatched. This chain's CDR3 is CAGGQGYTEAFF. DNA for the CDR3: TGTGCCGGGGGACAGGGTTATACTGAAGCTTTCTTT.

This chain connects TRBV10-3 to TRBJ2-7; D is possibly TRBD1 (6 bases). Germline CDR1 ENHRY, CDR2 SYGVKD. V dropped 0 bases and J dropped 5 bases, with 14 bases sitting between them. This CDR3 region has 15 residues. CDR3 nucleotide sequence: TGTGCCATCAGTGAGTCACAGGGTGTGGGGAACGAGCAGTACTTC. It codes for CAISESQGVGNEQYF.

This rearrangement joins TRBV28 to TRBJ2-3; 9 nucleotides match TRBD2. The CDR3 consists of 19 residues. The germline gives CDR1 MDHEN, CDR2 SYDVKM. V lost 6 bases to trimming and J lost 2 bases; unmatched junction nucleotides: 18. The CDR3 region has the DNA TGTGCCAGCAGCTCTCGCAATTGGAATAGCGGGGGTAACACAGATACGCAGTATTTT. It encodes CASSSRNWNSGGNTDTQYF.

This clone was detected only once. V usage is TRBV5-1 and J usage is TRBJ2-3; D is unclear. Germline V gene lookup returns CDR1 SGHRS and CDR2 YFSETQ. This CDR3 contains 14 residues. V lost 2 bases to trimming and J lost 0 bases, with 7 bases between them. In nucleotides, the CDR3 is TGCGCCAGCAGCTTCACATCTAGCACAGATACGCAGTATTTT. Translated, it gives CASSFTSSTDTQYF.

This clone was picked up one time. The chain uses TRBV5-1 and TRBJ2-3; D is undetermined. V shed 3 bases and J shed 0 bases, with 11 bases lying between them. The CDR3 spans 15 residues. Germline assignment: CDR1 SGHRS and CDR2 YFSETQ. CDR3 in DNA: TGCGCCAGCAGCTCCGGCGAATCTAGCACAGATACGCAGTATTTT. It specifies CASSSGESSTDTQYF.